There are many counts of the clone carrying this T cell receptor (beta chain). Building of the TCR beta libraries involved iRepertoire HTBI primers and Arm-PCR of CDR3 regions. TCRdb re-analysed the multiplex PCR reads in MiXCR, keeping a single row per CDR3 protein. Here the sample spans over 350,000 distinct CDR3 sequences, 14% being singletons. This CDR3 contains 18 residues. Per germline, CDR1 MDHEN and CDR2 SYDVKM. V was pared by 1 base and J by 1 base, with 7 bases of the junction left unmatched. Documented time point: newly diagnosed GD, antithyroid drugs for less than 3 months. Following extraction of RNA from PBMCs, that RNA was used to make the TCR library. Peripheral blood, around 10 milliliters of it, was drawn into EDTA tubes. The data were obtained in a study of regulatory T cells in long-lasting Graves disease. As for the study in general: Duration of antithyroid drug therapy among newly diagnosed Graves' patients was under 3 months.

This same sample was also part of a study on T cells in Graves' hyperthyroidism and ophthalmopathy. That work states: HTBI primers were the set used in a first-round RT-PCR of the TCR CDR3. Appearing also in blood were most of the thyroid clonotypes expanded above 0.001.

Specimen: peripheral blood mononuclear cells (PBMCs), collected at new diagnosis, from a patient treated with antithyroid drugs. The chain couples TRBV28 to TRBJ2-1, with 10 bases that match TRBD1. This clonotype was sampled from a woman in her forties or fifties with Graves disease. CDR3 sequence (DNA): TGTGCCAGCAGTTTATTGGTCCGGGACAGGGGATCCTACAATGAGCAGTTCTTC. It specifies CASSLLVRDRGSYNEQFF.